This T cell receptor (beta chain) is drawn from a study of cytomegalovirus exposure and HLA in healthy donors. This clone was seen a handful of times. V was pared by 3 bases and J by 1 base, with 12 bases between. Germline V gene data show CDR1 as SGHAT and CDR2 as FQNNGV. The length of the CDR3 is 16 residues. This PCR relied on a set of 60 Vbeta primers and 13 Jbeta primers. Assay used: immunoSEQ multiplex PCR; TCRdb lists only in-frame clones, some missing. This sample has 150,000 to 200,000 clones, with about 81% found just once. The rearrangement uses TRBV11-2 and TRBJ2-2, with D perhaps TRBD2 (5 bases). This sequence originates from a woman between 45 and 65 years old in good health and CMV-seropositive. The sample consisted of PBMCs. The CDR3 protein is CASSFKGLKNTGELFF. CDR3 DNA: TGTGCCAGCAGCTTCAAAGGACTCAAGAACACCGGGGAGCTGTTTTTT.